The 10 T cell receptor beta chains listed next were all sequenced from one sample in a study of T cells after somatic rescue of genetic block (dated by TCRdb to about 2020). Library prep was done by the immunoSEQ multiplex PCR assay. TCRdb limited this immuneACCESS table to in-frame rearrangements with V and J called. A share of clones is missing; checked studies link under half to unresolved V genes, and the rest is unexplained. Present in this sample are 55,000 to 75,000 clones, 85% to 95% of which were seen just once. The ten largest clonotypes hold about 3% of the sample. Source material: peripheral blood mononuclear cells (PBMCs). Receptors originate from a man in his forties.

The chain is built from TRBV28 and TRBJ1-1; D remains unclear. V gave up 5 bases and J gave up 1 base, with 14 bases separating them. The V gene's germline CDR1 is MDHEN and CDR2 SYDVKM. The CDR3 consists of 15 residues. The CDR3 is CASSPPPAGNTEAFF. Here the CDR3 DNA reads TGTGCCAGCAGTCCCCCCCCCGCCGGGAACACTGAAGCTTTCTTT.

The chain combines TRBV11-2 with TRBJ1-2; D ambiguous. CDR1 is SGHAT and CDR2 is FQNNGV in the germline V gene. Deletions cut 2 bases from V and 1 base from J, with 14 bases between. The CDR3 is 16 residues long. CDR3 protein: CASSLLLRRLNYGYTF. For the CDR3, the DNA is TGTGCCAGCAGCTTATTGCTCAGGCGCCTTAACTATGGCTACACCTTC.

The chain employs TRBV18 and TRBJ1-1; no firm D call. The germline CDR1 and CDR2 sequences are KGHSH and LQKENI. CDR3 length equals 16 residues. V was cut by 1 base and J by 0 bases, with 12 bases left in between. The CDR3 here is CASSPQDLTMNTEAFF. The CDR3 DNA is TGTGCCAGCTCACCACAGGATCTTACAATGAACACTGAAGCTTTCTTT.

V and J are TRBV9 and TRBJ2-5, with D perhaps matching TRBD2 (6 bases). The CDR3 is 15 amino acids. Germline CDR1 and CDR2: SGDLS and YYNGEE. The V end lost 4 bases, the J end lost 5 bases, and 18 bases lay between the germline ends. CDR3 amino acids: CASSPSGGVGETQYF. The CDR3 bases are TGTGCCAGCAGCCCCAGCGGCGGGGTGGGGGAGACCCAGTACTTC.

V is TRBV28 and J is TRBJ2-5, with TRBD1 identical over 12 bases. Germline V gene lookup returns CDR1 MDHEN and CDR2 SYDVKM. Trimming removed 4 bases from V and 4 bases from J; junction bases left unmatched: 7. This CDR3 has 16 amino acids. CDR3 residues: CASSSGGQGAPETQYF. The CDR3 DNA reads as TGTGCCAGCAGTTCCGGGGGACAGGGGGCCCCAGAGACCCAGTACTTC. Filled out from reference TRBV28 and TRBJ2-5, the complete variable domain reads DVKVTQSSRYLVKRTGEKVFLECVQDMDHENMFWYRQDPGLGLRLIYFSYDVKMKEKGDIPEGYSVSREKKERFSLILESASTNQTSMYLCASSSGGQGAPETQYFGPGTRLLVL.

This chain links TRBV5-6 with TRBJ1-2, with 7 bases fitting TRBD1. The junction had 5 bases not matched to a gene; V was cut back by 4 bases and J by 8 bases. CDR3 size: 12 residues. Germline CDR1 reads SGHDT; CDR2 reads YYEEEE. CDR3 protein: CASSPDRVGYTF. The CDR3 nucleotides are TGTGCCAGCAGCCCTGACAGGGTAGGCTACACCTTC.

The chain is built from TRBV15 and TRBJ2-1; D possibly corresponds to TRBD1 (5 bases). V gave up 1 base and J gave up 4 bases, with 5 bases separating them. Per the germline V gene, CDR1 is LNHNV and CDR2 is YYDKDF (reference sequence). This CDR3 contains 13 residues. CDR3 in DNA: TGTGCCACCAGCAGAGCAGGGTACAATGAGCAGTTCTTC. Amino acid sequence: CATSRAGYNEQFF.

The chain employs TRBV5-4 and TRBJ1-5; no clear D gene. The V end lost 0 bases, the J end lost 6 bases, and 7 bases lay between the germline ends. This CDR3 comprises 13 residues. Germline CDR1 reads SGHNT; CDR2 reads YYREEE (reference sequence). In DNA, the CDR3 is TGTGCCAGCAGCTTGGAAGGGCGTCAGCCCCAGCATTTT. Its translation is CASSLEGRQPQHF.

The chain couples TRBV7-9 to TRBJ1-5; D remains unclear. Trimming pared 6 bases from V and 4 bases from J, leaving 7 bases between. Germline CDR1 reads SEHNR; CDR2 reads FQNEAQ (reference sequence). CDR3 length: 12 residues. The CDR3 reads CASSRGNQPQHF. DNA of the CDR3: TGTGCCAGCAGTCGGGGTAATCAGCCCCAGCATTTT.

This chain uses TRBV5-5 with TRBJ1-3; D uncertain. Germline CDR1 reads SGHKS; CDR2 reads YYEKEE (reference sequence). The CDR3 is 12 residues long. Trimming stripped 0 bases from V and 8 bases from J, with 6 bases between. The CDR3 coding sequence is TGTGCCAGCAGCTTGGATATAGACACCATATATTTT. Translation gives CASSLDIDTIYF.